This T cell receptor (beta chain) is drawn from a study of molecular identifiers for immune sequencing clone quantification. Study outcomes and limitations: Whereas naive cells kept under 1% of molecules in clones above 20 RNA copies, such clones held over 97% in effectors.

This clonotype was counted a few times. Its cognate antigen is unknown. Libraries for naive CD8 T cells, which were made from approximately 20,000 to 980,000 sorted cells, drew on 10%, 30% or 50% of the RNA. Germline lookup yields CDR1 SGDLS and CDR2 YYNGEE. The CDR3 contains 12 residues. V was clipped by 4 bases and J by 11 bases, with 14 bases between them. TCRdb passed the PCR reads through MiXCR, listing each CDR3 protein once. This sample has tens of thousands of distinct CDR3 sequences, with 20% to 25% found just once. The sequence derives from a human donor in good health. Some libraries in this study had Jurkat cell RNA spiked in. This rearrangement joins TRBV9 to TRBJ2-3, with unresolved D. Sequenced input: naive CD8+ T cells from blood, with Jurkat cell RNA spiked in. Subset indicated: FACS-sorted CD8+CD4-CCR7+CD45RA+ naive T cells. The CDR3 DNA reads TGTGCCAGCAGCCCTCGACCCCCAAGGCAGTATTTT. As protein: CASSPRPPRQYF.